This TCR beta chain was recorded in a study of glioma-infiltrating T cells after dendritic cell vaccination. Study-level background: Treatment, given 2003 to 2012, was autologous tumor lysate-pulsed dendritic cell vaccination. At biweekly intervals, patients got three intradermal dendritic cell vaccine injections. Monocyte-derived dendritic cells, cultured less than 9 days with IL-4 and GM-CSF, were pulsed with autologous tumor lysate.

Time point described: after dendritic cell vaccination, including at tumor progression/relapse. TCRB CDR3 was amplified from 2 ug genomic DNA or less. Libraries were prepared by immunoSEQ multiplex PCR; TCRdb keeps only in-frame clonotypes and omits some of them. The sample contains 90,000 to 140,000 clones, around 89% of which appear only once. The specimen was blood, collected after dendritic cell vaccination. This sequence originates from a human donor with glioblastoma.

The CDR3 sequence is CSAGTASTGDTQYF. CDR3 in DNA: TGCAGCGCCGGGACAGCCTCTACCGGAGATACGCAGTATTTT. This chain links TRBV29-1 with TRBJ2-3, with 7 bases that match TRBD1. V was clipped by 7 bases and J by 5 bases; unmatched bases: 12. CDR1 is SQVTM and CDR2 is ANQGSEA in the germline V gene. This CDR3 has 14 amino acids.